This TCR beta chain appears in the sequencing data of a study of OX40 agonist ivuxolimab in advanced cancers. In the study overall: Patients undergoing dose escalation presented with hepatocellular carcinoma, melanoma, renal cell or head and neck cancer. Of the participants, 35% to 50% had some prior anti-PD-1, anti-PD-L1 or anti-CTLA-4 therapy, which was allowed.

TCRdb's copy holds only in-frame clones and misses some; the assay was immunoSEQ multiplex PCR. The sample has roughly 20,000 clones, approximately 85% seen once. The CDR3 contains 15 residues. Trimming at V came to 4 bases and at J to 3 bases, leaving 4 bases not matched to a gene. CDR1 and CDR2 from the germline V gene are SGHVS and FQNEAQ. This sample comprised CD4+ or CD8+ T cells sorted from blood, obtained in a trial of the OX40 agonist ivuxolimab. The TCR comes from an adult with an advanced solid tumor such as melanoma, head and neck, liver or kidney cancer. V usage is TRBV7-8 and J usage is TRBJ2-1, with 9 bases lining up with TRBD1. Here the CDR3 reads CASSSDRGGYNEQFF. In DNA form, the CDR3 reads TGTGCCAGCAGCTCCGACAGGGGGGGCTACAATGAGCAGTTCTTC.